These T cell receptor beta chains were read from a single sample in a study of tumor and adjacent non-tumor tissue in lung cancer. TCRdb fed the multiplex PCR reads into MiXCR, producing one record per CDR3 protein. Of around 39,000 distinct CDR3 sequences in the sample, 60% are singletons; the top ten hold 45%. Sequenced sample: distant non-tumor lung tissue. The receptors stem from a man in his fifties or sixties with non-small cell lung cancer. CDR3s include the opening cysteine and the closing phenylalanine or tryptophan. The D gene is left open where the match is weak. Not every row has a clone size; where given, it reads once, few, many or a size class.

>15|TRBV7-9|TRBJ2-2|NA|few
CASSALTAGTGELFF
>15|TRBV6-5|TRBJ2-2|TRBD1|NA
CASSKVRGQPGELLF
>14|TRBV29-1|TRBJ1-2|TRBD1|many
CSVERDRGTYGYTF
>13|TRBV5-6|TRBJ2-2|NA|many
CASSLGRPGELFF
>12|TRBV6-1|TRBJ1-5|NA|once
CARSIAYQSQHF
>17|TRBV6-1|TRBJ2-1|TRBD2|many
CASAPLLAGGPRSEQFF
>15|TRBV28|TRBJ1-3|TRBD1|NA
CACRPGTGSGNTIYF
>16|TRBV6-5|TRBJ2-1|TRBD1|once
CASSSGQGGPYNEQFF
>14|TRBV20-1|TRBJ2-1|NA|many
CSAMDSGEDNEQFF
>18|TRBV6-2/TRBV6-3|TRBJ1-2|TRBD1|NA
CASSCSSRTGLSNYGYTF
>14|TRBV12-3/TRBV12-4|TRBJ2-3|NA|many
CASSYRASTDTQYF
>17|TRBV28|TRBJ2-1|NA|once
CASNSLERQGRMNGQFF
>16|TRBV30|TRBJ2-2|NA|NA
CAWKPFAGADTGELFF
>16|TRBV11-2|TRBJ2-2|TRBD2|once
CASSLAGGSNTGELFF
>12|TRBV18|TRBJ1-5|NA|NA
CADSPVNQPQHF
>16|TRBV4-1|TRBJ2-3|TRBD2|many
CASSQELAGGLDTQYF
>15|TRBV5-5|TRBJ2-2|NA|NA
CASSLGHISTGELFF
>16|TRBV7-8|TRBJ2-3|NA|NA
CASSPTGAGPTDTQYF
>14|TRBV6-4|TRBJ2-3|TRBD2|NA
CASRASGSTDTQYF
>14|TRBV6-6|TRBJ2-7|NA|many
CASSYAADTYEQYF
>18|TRBV4-2|TRBJ2-2|NA|NA
CASNQETRERGYAGDLFF
>14|TRBV28|TRBJ1-5|NA|NA
CASSPPDWVQSQHF
>13|TRBV12-3/TRBV12-4|TRBJ1-1|NA|NA
CASTKAGNTEAFF
>16|TRBV6-5|TRBJ2-1|TRBD1|NA
CASCSGQGGSYNEQFF
>13|TRBV5-6|TRBJ1-1|NA|NA
CASNLGRSPLAFF
>14|TRBV5-4|TRBJ1-4|NA|NA
CASSLDQGNGKLSF
>15|TRBV11-2|TRBJ2-7|TRBD1|NA
CACSSGTGRTYEQYF
>13|TRBV6-6|TRBJ2-5|NA|NA
CASNRRVDETQYF
>13|TRBV7-8|TRBJ1-2|TRBD1|NA
CANSSGTAGGYTF
>13|TRBV5-4|TRBJ2-5|TRBD1|NA
CAISQGQEGTQYF
>15|TRBV6-5|TRBJ2-2|TRBD1|few
CVSGKVRGQAEELLF
>13|TRBV30|TRBJ1-6|NA|NA
CACFQGINSPLHF
>14|TRBV11-2|TRBJ1-2|NA|once
CACSLTVPNYGYTF
>19|TRBV6-1|TRBJ2-1|NA|NA
CASSDHHALSLSSYNEQFF
>16|TRBV5-4|TRBJ2-7|TRBD2|NA
CASSLGGGRATYEQYF
>15|TRBV10-3|TRBJ2-2|NA|NA
CAISERLTGVGELFF
>12|TRBV29-1|TRBJ2-7|TRBD2|NA
CIARGRINGQYF
>15|TRBV28|TRBJ1-5|NA|few
CASSLGEGFRQPQHF
>15|TRBV5-5|TRBJ2-5|TRBD1|NA
CASGPGQGTQETQYF
>13|TRBV7-9|TRBJ2-3|NA|few
CASRRGKGDTQYF
>15|TRBV2|TRBJ2-3|TRBD1|NA
CASSGGTANTDTQYF
>12|TRBV28|TRBJ1-5|NA|NA
CASSFSSQPQHF
>15|TRBV29-1|TRBJ2-3|NA|NA
CSTALTGILTDTQYF